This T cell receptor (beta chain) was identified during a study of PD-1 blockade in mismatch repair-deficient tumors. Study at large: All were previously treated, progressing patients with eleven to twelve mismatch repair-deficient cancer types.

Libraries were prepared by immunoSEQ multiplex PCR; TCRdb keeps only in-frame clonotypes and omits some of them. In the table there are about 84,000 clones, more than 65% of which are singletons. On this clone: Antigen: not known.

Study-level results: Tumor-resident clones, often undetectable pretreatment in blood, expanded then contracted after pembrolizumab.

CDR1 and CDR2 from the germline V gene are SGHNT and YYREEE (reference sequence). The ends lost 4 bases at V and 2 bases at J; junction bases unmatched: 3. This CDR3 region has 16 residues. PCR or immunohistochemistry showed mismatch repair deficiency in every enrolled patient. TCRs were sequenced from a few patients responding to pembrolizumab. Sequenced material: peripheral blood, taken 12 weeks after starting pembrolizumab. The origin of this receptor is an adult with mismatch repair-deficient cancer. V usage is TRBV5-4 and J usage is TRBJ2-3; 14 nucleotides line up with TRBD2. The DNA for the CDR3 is TGTGCCAGCAGCCCGGGACTAGCGGGGGTCACAGATACGCAGTATTTT. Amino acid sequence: CASSPGLAGVTDTQYF.